These 16 T cell receptor beta chains originate from one sample sequenced in a study of T-cell reconstitution after alpha-beta-depleted transplantation in children. It was with unique molecular identifiers that the TCRbeta library was prepared. From the PCR reads, TCRdb called clonotypes with MiXCR, one entry per CDR3 protein. The table lists hundreds of thousands of distinct CDR3 sequences, roughly 10% of them singletons, with around 6.2% in the top ten. Sequenced material: PBMCs from the stem cell graft donor, taken from the stem cell graft. Receptors originate from a human donor who donated a stem cell graft to a child with acute lymphoblastic leukemia.

This clonotype was seen only a few times. The chain combines TRBV5-1 with TRBJ1-6; 7 nucleotides agree with TRBD1. Germline CDR1 reads SGHRS; CDR2 reads YFSETQ. The CDR3 has 17 residues. V lost 0 bases and J lost 8; bases outside the gene matches: 11. CDR3: CASSLGGTGASYSPLHF. In nucleotides, the CDR3 is TGCGCCAGCAGCTTGGGAGGAACAGGGGCCTCCTATTCACCCCTCCACTTT.

The chain recombines TRBV19 with TRBJ2-5; 9 positions agree with TRBD1. Unmatched junction bases numbered 7, after V lost 4 bases and J lost 4 bases. The CDR3 sequence is 15 residues long. Per germline, CDR1 LNHDA and CDR2 SQIVND (reference sequence). The CDR3 loop reads CASSNSGQGLETQYF. For the CDR3, the DNA is TGTGCCAGTAGTAACTCGGGACAGGGCTTAGAGACCCAGTACTTC.

This clonotype was observed a handful of times. The V and J genes are TRBV5-6 and TRBJ2-4; TRBD2 matches 12 bases. The CDR3 loop spans 16 amino acids. Per germline, CDR1 SGHDT and CDR2 YYEEEE. The J segment lost 0 bases and the V segment lost 4 bases, leaving 2 bases of the junction unmatched. For the CDR3, the DNA is TGTGCCAGCAGCCTAGCGGGGGGGCCAGCCAAAAACATTCAGTACTTC. Residues: CASSLAGGPAKNIQYF.

J is TRBJ2-1 and V is TRBV5-1, with unresolved D. The length of the CDR3 is 12 residues. Germline V gives CDR1 SGHRS, CDR2 YFSETQ. V was shortened by 5 bases and J by 6 bases, with 9 bases between the two germline ends. The CDR3 DNA reads as TGCGCCAGCAGGGATCCTCTCAATGAGCAGTTCTTC. Amino acid sequence: CASRDPLNEQFF.

This clonotype occurred many times. The rearrangement uses TRBV27 and TRBJ1-1; D remains unclear. This CDR3 comprises 13 residues. Trimming took off 6 bases at V and 2 bases at J, with 10 bases between the two ends. Germline loops: CDR1 MNHEY, CDR2 SMNVEV (reference sequence). CDR3 protein: CASSTEFNTEAFF. The CDR3 region has the DNA TGTGCCAGCAGCACAGAGTTCAACACTGAAGCTTTCTTT.

This clonotype was detected many times. The chain links TRBV5-1 to TRBJ2-5, with 8 bases identical to TRBD2. Trimming at V came to 0 bases and at J to 5 bases, leaving 12 bases not matched to a gene. Germline assignment: CDR1 SGHRS and CDR2 YFSETQ. This CDR3 contains 17 residues. The DNA for the CDR3 is TGCGCCAGCAGCTTGGTAGCGGGAACCACCAAGAAGGAGACCCAGTACTTC. As protein: CASSLVAGTTKKETQYF.

The chain uses TRBV5-1 and TRBJ2-7; D may correspond to TRBD1 or TRBD2 (5 bases each). The CDR3 is made up of 15 amino acids. V lost 1 base and J lost 5, with 16 bases in between. CDR1 SGHRS and CDR2 YFSETQ come from the germline V gene. The CDR3 here is CASSLRSGSTDEQYF. CDR3 bases: TGCGCCAGCAGCTTGAGGTCAGGGAGTACCGACGAGCAGTACTTC. Supplemented by reference TRBV5-1 and TRBJ2-7, the full variable domain reads KAGVTQTPRYLIKTRGQQVTLSCSPISGHRSVSWYQQTPGQGLQFLFEYFSETQRNKGNFPGRFSGRQFSNSRSEMNVSTLELGDSALYLCASSLRSGSTDEQYFGPGTRLTVT.

This clonotype was observed a few times. V is TRBV7-9 and J is TRBJ2-7; maybe TRBD1 (7 bases). The CDR3 runs 14 residues. Germline V CDR1 and CDR2: SEHNR, FQNEAQ (reference sequence). Trimming took 5 bases from V and 4 from J, leaving 15 bases between them. CDR3 in DNA: TGTGCCAGCAGCCCCGGGGCAGGGGGGTACGAGCAGTACTTC. Translating it yields CASSPGAGGYEQYF.

The chain has TRBV27 and TRBJ2-3; 10 nucleotides line up with TRBD1. This CDR3 is built from 14 residues. Germline CDR1 reads MNHEY; CDR2 reads SMNVEV (reference sequence). Trimming took 6 bases from V and 1 from J; bases not matched to a gene: 1. CDR3 sequence (DNA): TGTGCCAGCAGAGGACAGGGGGGCACAGATACGCAGTATTTT. The encoded protein is CASRGQGGTDTQYF.

In this sample, this clonotype turned up many times. V and J are TRBV27 and TRBJ2-6; D may be TRBD1 or TRBD2 (5 bases each). The CDR3 length is 17 residues. Germline V gene data show CDR1 as MNHEY and CDR2 as SMNVEV (reference sequence). Trimming cost V 5 bases and J 1 base, with 15 bases left between them. The DNA for the CDR3 is TGTGCCAGCAGTGGGACCCCGGTTCAGTCTGGGGCCAACGTCCTGACTTTC. It encodes CASSGTPVQSGANVLTF.

The table lists this clonotype with many counts. The chain couples TRBV5-1 to TRBJ1-3; no clear D. This CDR3 comprises 15 residues. V lost 5 bases and J lost 0, with 12 bases in between. In germline, CDR1 is SGHRS, CDR2 YFSETQ. CDR3 residues: CASRSGEASGNTIYF. The CDR3 DNA follows: TGCGCCAGCAGGAGTGGGGAAGCCTCTGGAAACACCATATATTTT.

The rearrangement joins TRBV9 to TRBJ1-2; 7 bases map to TRBD1. V dropped 3 bases and J dropped 2; count of bases not matched to a gene: 4. Per germline, CDR1 SGDLS and CDR2 YYNGEE. The CDR3 has 14 amino acids. The DNA for the CDR3 is TGTGCCAGCAGCGAGACGGGACAGAACTATGGCTACACCTTC. Residues: CASSETGQNYGYTF.

At least ten counts were recorded for this clonotype. The chain joins TRBV4-1 to TRBJ2-7; tentatively, D is TRBD1 (5 bases). Germline V CDR1 and CDR2: MGHRA, YSYEKL. This CDR3 spans 14 amino acids. Trimming took off 1 base at V and 4 bases at J, with 11 bases between the two ends. The DNA for the CDR3 is TGCGCCAGCAGCCAAGTTAGGACAATATACGAGCAGTACTTC. Translating gives CASSQVRTIYEQYF.

The sample holds a few counts of this clonotype. This chain joins TRBV10-2 and TRBJ2-1, with D hard to call. The germline V and J ends were trimmed by 2 bases and 4 bases, with 6 bases remaining between them. The CDR3 is 13 amino acids. Germline CDR1 reads WSHSY; CDR2 reads SAAADI. CDR3 amino acids: CASSEKGYNEQFF. The CDR3 nucleotides are TGCGCCAGCAGTGAGAAGGGTTACAATGAGCAGTTCTTC.

This clonotype was seen ten or more times. The CDR3 here is CSARGLVLEQYF. DNA for the CDR3: TGCAGTGCTAGGGGACTAGTCTTAGAGCAGTACTTC. V usage is TRBV20-1 and J usage is TRBJ2-7, with 8 bases lining up with TRBD2. The ends lost 3 bases at V and 7 bases at J; junction bases unmatched: 5. Germline loops: CDR1 DFQATT, CDR2 SNEGSKA (reference sequence). This CDR3 has 12 amino acids.

This clonotype was counted many times. V is TRBV29-1 and J is TRBJ2-5; 7 bases are a match to TRBD2. The V gene end was trimmed by 7 bases and the J gene end by 7 bases; junction bases not matched to a gene: 6. The CDR3 extends over 11 amino acids. CDR1 is SQVTM and CDR2 is ANQGSEA in the germline V gene. The CDR3 loop reads CSARDYGTQYF. CDR3 bases: TGCAGCGCTCGGGACTATGGGACCCAGTACTTC.